This T cell receptor beta chain originates from a study of T cell changes during pregnancy in multiple sclerosis. Generated by immunoSEQ multiplex PCR, the TCRdb table keeps only in-frame clones and is missing some. The data contain around 55,000 clones, roughly 93% of them singletons. Trimming took 0 bases from V and 0 from J, leaving 2 bases between them. CDR3 length: 13 residues. Germline loops: CDR1 SGDLS, CDR2 YYNGEE. The sequence was collected from a female donor with multiple sclerosis, enrolled in a pregnancy study. The sample here was CD8+ T cells from peripheral blood mononuclear cells, taken in the second trimester of pregnancy. The rearrangement joins TRBV9 to TRBJ2-3, with D hard to call. The CDR3 DNA reads TGTGCCAGCAGCGTAGCTAGCACAGATACGCAGTATTTT. Protein product: CASSVASTDTQYF.